The rows below give T cell receptor beta chains drawn from one sample of a study of blood T cells in healthy people across ages. One entry per CDR3 protein, called by TCRdb with MiXCR from the 5' RACE reads. The sample includes about 1.5 million distinct CDR3 sequences, 42% of them seen just once. Sequenced input: blood. The receptors come from a woman younger than 35 in good health. CDR3s include the opening cysteine and the closing phenylalanine or tryptophan. A D gene is named only where the DNA matches it firmly. The size entry is marked missing in some rows and otherwise reads once, few, many or a size class.

>-|TRBJ2-3|TRBV6-5|few
TGTGCCAGCAGTTACTCCTTAGGGCAGGCCGATACGCAGTATTTT
CASSYSLGQADTQYF
>-|TRBJ2-7|TRBV20-1|-
TGCAGTGTGAGAGGGAGCGCCTACAATGAGCAGTACTTC
CSVRGSAYNEQYF
>-|TRBJ2-3|TRBV4-1|-
TGCGCCAGCAGCCAAGATTGGAGCGGAGGGGCAGATACGCAGTATTTT
CASSQDWSGGADTQYF
>-|TRBJ2-7|TRBV6-6|-
TGTGCCAGCACCCAGTCGGGGAGAACCTACGAGCAGTACTTC
CASTQSGRTYEQYF
>-|TRBJ1-5|TRBV29-1|few
TGCAGCGTTGAAGATCCAGATCAGCCCCAGCATTTT
CSVEDPDQPQHF
>-|TRBJ2-1|TRBV4-3|-
TGCGCCAGCAGCCATTATTATTGGTCCCGCTCCTACAATGAGCAGTTCTTC
CASSHYYWSRSYNEQFF
>-|TRBJ1-1|TRBV30|once
TGTGCCGGGGGGGTGGCCTACACTGAAGCTTTCTTT
CAGGVAYTEAFF
>TRBD2|TRBJ2-1|TRBV5-4|few
TGTGCCAGCAGCTCAGTCCCGGGACTAGCGGGGGGGAGGTTCGTATCGTACAATGAGCAGTTCTTC
CASSSVPGLAGGRFVSYNEQFF
>TRBD2|TRBJ2-7|TRBV3-1|-
TGTGCCAGCAGCCAAGCGACTAGCGGGAGGGTGGAGCAGTACTTC
CASSQATSGRVEQYF
>-|TRBJ2-5|TRBV5-1|-
TGCGCCAGCAGCGGCAGGGGGGGCCAAGAGACCCAGTACTTC
CASSGRGGQETQYF
>-|TRBJ1-6|TRBV29-1|few
TGCAGCGCCAAAACCGAAAATTCACCCCTCCACTTT
CSAKTENSPLHF
>TRBD1|TRBJ1-1|TRBV7-9|once
TGTGCCAGCCTCCCCGGGACAGGGGAGAACACTGAAGCTTTCTTT
CASLPGTGENTEAFF
>-|TRBJ2-5|TRBV7-9|-
TGTGCCAGCAGCTCCGTACGAGGAGGCCCAGAGACCCAGTACTTC
CASSSVRGGPETQYF
>TRBD2|TRBJ2-7|TRBV6-1|-
TGTGCCAGCAGTCCTAGCGGGAGGGCCTACGAGCAGTACTTC
CASSPSGRAYEQYF
>-|TRBJ2-1|TRBV4-3|-
TGCGCCAGCAGCCAAGAAGGAGGGAGAGTAGCCTACAATGGGCAGTTCTTC
CASSQEGGRVAYNGQFF
>TRBD2|TRBJ2-1|TRBV12-3/TRBV12-4|-
TGTGCCAGCAGTTCCCCGACTAGCGGGAGATTCCTAACACGAAGGTCCTACAATGAGCAGTTCTTC
CASSSPTSGRFLTRRSYNEQFF
>TRBD2|TRBJ2-1|TRBV6-5|-
TGTGCCAGCAGTTTAGCCTGGGGGGGTACCGATGAGCAGTTCTTC
CASSLAWGGTDEQFF
>TRBD1|TRBJ2-5|TRBV10-3|once
TGTGCCATCAGTGAGTCGAACTTGGCAGGGGGCAATGAGCAGTACTTC
CAISESNLAGGNEQYF
>TRBD1|TRBJ2-1|TRBV29-1|few
TGCAGCGTCAAAGTTACAGGGGGCGGACAAGGTGAGCAGTTCTTC
CSVKVTGGGQGEQFF
>-|TRBJ1-2|TRBV6-2/TRBV6-3|-
TGTGCCAGCAGTGACCCGGTGGACCTGAGAAGCTACACCTTC
CASSDPVDLRSYTF
>TRBD2|TRBJ2-3|TRBV5-1|many
TGCGCCAGCAGCGAAATAGCGGGAGGGCCGACAGATACGCAGTATTTT
CASSEIAGGPTDTQYF